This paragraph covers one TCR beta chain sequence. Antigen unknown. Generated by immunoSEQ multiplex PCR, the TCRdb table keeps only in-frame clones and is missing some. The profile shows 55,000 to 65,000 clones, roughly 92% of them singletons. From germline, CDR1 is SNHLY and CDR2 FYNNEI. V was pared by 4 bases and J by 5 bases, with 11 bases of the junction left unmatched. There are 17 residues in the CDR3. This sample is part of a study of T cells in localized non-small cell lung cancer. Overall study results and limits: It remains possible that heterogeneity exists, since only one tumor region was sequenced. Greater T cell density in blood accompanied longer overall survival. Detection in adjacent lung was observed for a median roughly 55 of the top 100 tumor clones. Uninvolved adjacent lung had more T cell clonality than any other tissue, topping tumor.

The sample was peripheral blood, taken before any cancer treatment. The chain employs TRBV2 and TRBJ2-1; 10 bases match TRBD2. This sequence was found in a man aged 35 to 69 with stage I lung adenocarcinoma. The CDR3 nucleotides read TGTGCCAGCAGTGGAAGGGCTACTAGCGGGAATAACAATGAGCAGTTCTTC. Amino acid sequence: CASSGRATSGNNNEQFF.